The clone carrying this T cell receptor beta chain was counted once. These data are taken from a study of blood T cell repertoires in COVID-19. Per the germline V gene, CDR1 is SGHNT and CDR2 is YENEEA. The V and J ends lost 6 bases and 0 bases respectively, with 11 bases between them. The CDR3 has 14 residues. Original processing notes: The assay estimated nucleated cells by amplifying reference gene primers. The data were produced by immunoSEQ multiplex PCR, yet TCRdb's version contains in-frame clones alone and is incomplete. V and J calls plus clone size are reproduced from that table; the DNA served to infer D and trimming. The sample includes about 210,000 clones, approximately 84% of them seen just once.

The sequence was obtained from a woman aged 45-65 years with active or convalescent COVID-19. The sequencing sample was made of peripheral blood. V is TRBV11-3 and J is TRBJ1-1; D might be TRBD1 (5 bases). The CDR3 DNA sequence: TGTGCCAGCAGACGCGGGGGTCTGAACACTGAAGCTTTCTTT. Translation gives CASRRGGLNTEAFF. Supplemented by reference TRBV11-3 and TRBJ1-1, the full variable domain reads EAGVVQSPRYKIIEKKQPVAFWCNPISGHNTLYWYLQNLGQGPELLIRYENEEAVDDSQLPKDRFSAERLKGVDSTLKIQPAELGDSAVYLCASRRGGLNTEAFFGQGTRLTVV.